One T cell receptor beta chain is described in this entry. Germline CDR1 is LGHDT and CDR2 is YNNKEL (reference sequence). The ends lost 4 bases at V and 9 bases at J; junction bases unmatched: 8. This CDR3 is built from 15 residues. These data come from a study of Ad26.COV2.S vaccination and SARS-CoV-2 variants. Study-level background: The vaccine Ad26.COV2.S was put into the muscle once, or twice with 56 days between.

Sample treatment: around 19 received Ad26.COV2.S at low or high dose, single or two shots; five or six received placebo; per-sample allocation not given. Repertoires come from day 63 after the first vaccine or placebo injection. At a Boston site, the person donating was an adult of 18-55 years. As its vector, the vaccine had Ad26, which expressed Wuhan-strain SARS-CoV-2 spike. This table comes from immunoSEQ multiplex PCR, and its TCRdb copy is limited to in-frame clones, with some not included. Of 410,000 or so clones detected, 80% to 95% appear once; the ten largest clones hold 12%. Sequenced material: peripheral blood, taken in a trial of Ad26.COV2.S vaccine versus placebo. This rearrangement joins TRBV3-1 (or the pseudogene TRBV3-2) to TRBJ1-6; 8 bases fit TRBD1. The TCR originated in a person between 18 and 65 years old who received the Ad26.COV2.S COVID-19 vaccine or a placebo. For the CDR3, the DNA is TGTGCCAGCAGCCCACCGGGACAGGCTGGTTCACCCCTCCACTTT. Encoded protein: CASSPPGQAGSPLHF.